The source of this T cell receptor (beta chain) is a study of T cell responses to AZD1222 COVID-19 vaccine. This table comes from immunoSEQ multiplex PCR, and its TCRdb copy is limited to in-frame clones, with some not included. Of 120,000 or so clones detected, roughly nine tenths appear once; the ten largest clones hold about 2.7%. Germline CDR1 is SGHAT and CDR2 is FQNNGV. The CDR3 is 17 amino acids. V trimming: 2 bases; J trimming: 10 bases; junction bases outside the gene matches: 17. This TCR was recovered from an adult in good health. The specimen comprised peripheral blood, sampled on day 0 of AZD1222 vaccination. The rearrangement links TRBV11-2 to TRBJ2-1; TRBD2 agrees at 7 bases. CDR3 region: CASSLRGGVTSPWEQFF. CDR3 DNA sequence: TGTGCCAGCAGCTTACGGGGAGGGGTGACCTCACCCTGGGAGCAGTTCTTC.